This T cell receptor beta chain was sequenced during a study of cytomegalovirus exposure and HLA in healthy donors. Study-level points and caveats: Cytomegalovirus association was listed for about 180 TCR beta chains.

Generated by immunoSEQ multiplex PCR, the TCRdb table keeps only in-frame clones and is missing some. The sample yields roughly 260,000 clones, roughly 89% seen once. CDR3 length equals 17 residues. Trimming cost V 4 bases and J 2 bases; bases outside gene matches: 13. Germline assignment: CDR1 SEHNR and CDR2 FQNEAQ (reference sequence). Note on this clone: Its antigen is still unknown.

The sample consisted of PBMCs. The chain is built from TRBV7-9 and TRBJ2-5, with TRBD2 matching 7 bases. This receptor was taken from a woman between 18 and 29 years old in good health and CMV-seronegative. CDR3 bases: TGTGCCAGCAGCTCCAGCAGACTAGCCGCATGGCAAGAGACCCAGTACTTC. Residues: CASSSSRLAAWQETQYF.